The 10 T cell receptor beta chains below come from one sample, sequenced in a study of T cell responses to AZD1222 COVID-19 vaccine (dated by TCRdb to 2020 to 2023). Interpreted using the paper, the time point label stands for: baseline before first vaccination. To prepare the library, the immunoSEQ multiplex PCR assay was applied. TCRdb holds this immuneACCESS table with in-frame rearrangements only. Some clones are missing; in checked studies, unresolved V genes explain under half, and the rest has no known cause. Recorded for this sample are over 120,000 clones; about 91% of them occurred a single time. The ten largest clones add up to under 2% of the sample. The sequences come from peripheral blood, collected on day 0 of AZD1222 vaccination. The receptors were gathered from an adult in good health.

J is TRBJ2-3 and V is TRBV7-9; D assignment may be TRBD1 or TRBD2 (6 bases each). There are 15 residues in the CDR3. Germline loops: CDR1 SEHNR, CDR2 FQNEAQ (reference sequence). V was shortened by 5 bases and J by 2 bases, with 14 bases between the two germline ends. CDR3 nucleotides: TGTGCCAGCAGCCCGACAGGAGGGAACACAGATACGCAGTATTTT. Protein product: CASSPTGGNTDTQYF.

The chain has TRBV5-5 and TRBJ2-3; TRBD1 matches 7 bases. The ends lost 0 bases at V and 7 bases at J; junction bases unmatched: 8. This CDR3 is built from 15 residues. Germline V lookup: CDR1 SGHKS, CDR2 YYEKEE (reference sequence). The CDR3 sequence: CASSLGQGLLYTQYF. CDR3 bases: TGTGCCAGCAGCTTGGGACAGGGCTTGCTGTATACGCAGTATTTT.

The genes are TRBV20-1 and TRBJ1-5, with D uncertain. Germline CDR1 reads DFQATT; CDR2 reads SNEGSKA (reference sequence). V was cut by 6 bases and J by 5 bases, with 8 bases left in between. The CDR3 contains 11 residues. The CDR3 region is CSAGLDQPQHF. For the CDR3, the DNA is TGCAGTGCAGGGTTGGATCAGCCCCAGCATTTT.

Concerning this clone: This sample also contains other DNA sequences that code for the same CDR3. CDR3 coding DNA: TGCGCCAGCAGCTTGGCCGGGATGAGCAATCAGCCCCAGCATTTT. As protein: CASSLAGMSNQPQHF. The chain employs TRBV5-1 and TRBJ1-5; no reliable D call. The CDR3 is 15 amino acids. Germline V gene lookup returns CDR1 SGHRS and CDR2 YFSETQ. V was clipped by 0 bases and J by 1 base, with 8 bases between them.

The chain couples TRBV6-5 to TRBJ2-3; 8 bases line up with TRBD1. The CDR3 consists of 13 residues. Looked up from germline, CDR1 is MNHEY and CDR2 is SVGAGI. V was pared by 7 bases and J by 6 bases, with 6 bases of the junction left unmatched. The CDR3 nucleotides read TGTGCCAGCAAGCCAGGGGGCGTCGATACGCAGTATTTT. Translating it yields CASKPGGVDTQYF.

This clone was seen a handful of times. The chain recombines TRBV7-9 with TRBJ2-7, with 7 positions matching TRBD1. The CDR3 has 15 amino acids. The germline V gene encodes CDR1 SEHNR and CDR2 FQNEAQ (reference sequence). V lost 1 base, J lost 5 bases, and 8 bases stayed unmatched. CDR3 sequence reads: CASSLVTGEWNEQYF. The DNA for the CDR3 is TGTGCCAGCAGCTTAGTTACAGGGGAGTGGAACGAGCAGTACTTC.

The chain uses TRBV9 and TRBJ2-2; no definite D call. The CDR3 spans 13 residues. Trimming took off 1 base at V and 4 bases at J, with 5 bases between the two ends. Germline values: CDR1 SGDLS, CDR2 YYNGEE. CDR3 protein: CASSVSSTGELFF. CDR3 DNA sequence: TGTGCCAGCAGCGTAAGCAGCACCGGGGAGCTGTTTTTT. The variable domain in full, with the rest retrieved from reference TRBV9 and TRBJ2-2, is DSGVTQTPKHLITATGQRVTLRCSPRSGDLSVYWYQQSLDQGLQFLIQYYNGEERAKGNILERFSAQQFPDLHSELNLSSLELGDSALYFCASSVSSTGELFFGEGSRLTVL.

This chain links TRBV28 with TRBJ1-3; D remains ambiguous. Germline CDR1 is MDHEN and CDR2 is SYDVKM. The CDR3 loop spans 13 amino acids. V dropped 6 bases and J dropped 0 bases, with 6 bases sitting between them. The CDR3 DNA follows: TGTGCCAGCAGCAGAGCCTCTGGAAACACCATATATTTT. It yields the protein CASSRASGNTIYF.

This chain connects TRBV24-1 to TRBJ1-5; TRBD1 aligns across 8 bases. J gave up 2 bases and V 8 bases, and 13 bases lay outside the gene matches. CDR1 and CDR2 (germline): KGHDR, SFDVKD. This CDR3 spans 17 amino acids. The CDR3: CATNWTRTGSGNQPQHF. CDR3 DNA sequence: TGTGCCACCAATTGGACTAGGACAGGGTCGGGCAATCAGCCCCAGCATTTT.

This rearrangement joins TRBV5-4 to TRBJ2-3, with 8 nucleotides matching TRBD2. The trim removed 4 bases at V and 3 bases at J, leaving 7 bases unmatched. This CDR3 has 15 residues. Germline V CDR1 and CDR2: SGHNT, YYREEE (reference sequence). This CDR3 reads CASSQKRGWTDTQYF. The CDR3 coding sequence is TGTGCCAGCAGCCAAAAGCGGGGGTGGACAGATACGCAGTATTTT. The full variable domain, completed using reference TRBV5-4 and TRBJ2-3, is ETGVTQSPTHLIKTRGQQVTLRCSSQSGHNTVSWYQQALGQGPQFIFQYYREEENGRGNFPPRFSGLQFPNYSSELNVNALELDDSALYLCASSQKRGWTDTQYFGPGTRLTVL.